This T cell receptor (beta chain) was captured in a study of CD8 T cells in ankylosing spondylitis. Study-level points and caveats: Within matched ankylosing spondylitis synovial fluid, disease-linked clones were reportedly significantly enriched. In ankylosing spondylitis blood, a motif of roughly eight highly homologous TCR beta variants appeared characteristic.

J was trimmed by 8 bases and V by 9 bases; bases with no gene match: 4. CDR3 length: 13 amino acids. Remarks on this clonotype: Antigen unknown.

In TCRdb, the 5' RACE reads were re-called with MiXCR into one record per CDR3 protein. The data hold approximately 220,000 distinct CDR3 sequences, with roughly 26% observed a single time. The origin of this receptor is a male donor with ankylosing spondylitis or in good health (not recorded which). The specimen sequenced was blood, either unsorted or a sorted T cell fraction (not recorded which). The genes are TRBV12-3 or TRBV12-4 and TRBJ2-1; TRBD2 matches 13 bases. The CDR3 is CASGLAGAHEQFF. The CDR3 DNA is TGTGCCAGTGGACTAGCGGGAGCTCATGAGCAGTTCTTC.